This paragraph covers one TCR beta chain sequence. The V gene end was trimmed by 0 bases and the J gene end by 6 bases; junction bases not matched to a gene: 7. The CDR3 is made up of 15 amino acids. Germline CDR1 reads MGHRA; CDR2 reads YSYEKL. These data are taken from a study of T cell changes during pregnancy in multiple sclerosis. Assay used: immunoSEQ multiplex PCR; TCRdb lists only in-frame clones, some missing. This sample carries 85,000 to 130,000 clones, roughly nine tenths of them seen once, and the ten largest clones take 1% to 1.5%. The clonotype originates from a female donor with multiple sclerosis, enrolled in a pregnancy study. The chain links TRBV4-1 to TRBJ1-1; 7 bases are a match to TRBD1. This specimen consisted of peripheral blood, obtained in the second trimester of pregnancy. The chain's CDR3 is CASSQDLGQASEAFF. In nucleotides, the CDR3 is TGCGCCAGCAGCCAAGATTTAGGACAGGCTTCTGAAGCTTTCTTT.